This TCR beta chain was found in a study of T cells in localized non-small cell lung cancer. Using immunoSEQ multiplex PCR, the repertoire was profiled, and TCRdb retains in-frame clones only, with some absent. The sample yields 52,000 or so clones, roughly 89% seen once. Only a few counts were recorded for this clone. The sequences come from peripheral blood, collected before any cancer treatment. This receptor was taken from a male donor older than 55 with stage III squamous cell lung carcinoma.

The DNA of the CDR3 is TGCGCCAGCAGCTGGGGAACAGGGGTTGCTGAAGCTTTCTTT. It codes for CASSWGTGVAEAFF. This chain joins TRBV5-1 and TRBJ1-1; 7 bases are a match to TRBD1. This CDR3 contains 14 residues. Germline-derived CDR1 and CDR2 are SGHRS and YFSETQ. Trimming at V came to 3 bases and at J to 6 bases, leaving 8 bases not matched to a gene.